The 9 T cell receptor beta chains listed next were all sequenced from one sample in a study of control samples from healthy donors and cancer patients. Sequencing used immunoSEQ multiplex PCR; TCRdb keeps in-frame clones, though not all of them. The sample gives about 120,000 clones, roughly 90% of which show up once; 2% to 2.5% is in the top ten. Material: blood. The receptors stem from a woman aged 45-59 years in good health.

This chain connects TRBV18 to TRBJ1-3; D may be TRBD1 (6 bases). The germline V gene has CDR1 KGHSH and CDR2 LQKENI. This CDR3 comprises 17 residues. V lost 3 bases, J lost 0 bases, and 15 bases lay in between. The DNA of the CDR3 is TGTGCCAGCTCACCTTTCCTAACAGGGTCCTCTGGAAACACCATATATTTT. It codes for CASSPFLTGSSGNTIYF.

V usage is TRBV19 and J usage is TRBJ1-2; 7 bases are a match to TRBD1. J lost 4 bases, V lost 4 bases, and 6 bases had no gene match. The CDR3 is 14 amino acids. Germline V gene data show CDR1 as LNHDA and CDR2 as SQIVND (reference sequence). CDR3: CASSTVQGVYGYTF. The CDR3 DNA is TGTGCCAGTAGTACCGTCCAGGGGGTCTATGGCTACACCTTC.

J is TRBJ1-2 and V is TRBV19; D remains unclear. The CDR3 is made up of 13 amino acids. Trimming removed 3 bases at V and 5 bases at J, with 10 bases between. Per the germline V gene, CDR1 is LNHDA and CDR2 is SQIVND (reference sequence). CDR3 loop: CASSIDGPYGYTF. The DNA for the CDR3 is TGTGCCAGTAGTATCGACGGACCATATGGCTACACCTTC. Filled out from reference TRBV19 and TRBJ1-2, the complete variable domain reads DGGITQSPKYLFRKEGQNVTLSCEQNLNHDAMYWYRQDPGQGLRLIYYSQIVNDFQKGDIAEGYSVSREKKESFPLTVTSAQKNPTAFYLCASSIDGPYGYTFGSGTRLTVV.

V usage is TRBV4-1 and J usage is TRBJ2-1, with 10 bases fitting TRBD1. V gave up 2 bases and J gave up 0 bases; unmatched junction bases: 16. The CDR3 is 21 residues long. CDR1 MGHRA and CDR2 YSYEKL come from the germline V gene. CDR3 bases: TGCGCCAGCAGCCAAAAAAACCGGGACAGGGGATTAACTAGCTCCTACAATGAGCAGTTCTTC. Translated, it gives CASSQKNRDRGLTSSYNEQFF.

The chain joins TRBV29-1 to TRBJ1-1; D is ambiguous. CDR1 is SQVTM and CDR2 is ANQGSEA in the germline V gene. The V end lost 8 bases, the J end lost 7 bases, and 11 bases lay between the germline ends. This CDR3 region has 10 residues. The DNA for the CDR3 is TGCAGCATCCGTCAAGTTGAAGCTTTCTTT. Encoded protein: CSIRQVEAFF.

This chain's CDR3 is CASSPGTGDYNEQFF. Written as DNA, the CDR3 is TGTGCCAGCAGCCCCGGGACAGGGGATTACAATGAGCAGTTCTTC. V and J are TRBV6-4 and TRBJ2-1, with 10 bases lining up with TRBD1. Trimming cost V 6 bases and J 4 bases; bases outside gene matches: 6. CDR1 and CDR2 from the germline V gene are MRHNA and SNTAGT. This CDR3 is 15 amino acids long.

This clone was found once. The rearrangement joins TRBV15 to TRBJ1-4; no firm D call. Germline V CDR1 and CDR2: LNHNV, YYDKDF (reference sequence). The CDR3 totals 14 residues. Trimming left V 1 base short and J 2 bases short, with 5 bases between. The CDR3 DNA is TGTGCCACCAGCAGAGCCGGGACTAATGAAAAACTGTTTTTT. Amino acid sequence: CATSRAGTNEKLFF.

This chain joins TRBV7-2 and TRBJ1-5, with unresolved D. V was trimmed by 5 bases and J by 8 bases, leaving 16 bases between them. The CDR3 has 14 amino acids. The germline CDR1 and CDR2 sequences are SGHTA and FQGNSA. The CDR3 DNA sequence: TGTGCCAGCAGCCAAACGTCAGTTATGGAGCCCCAGCATTTT. It codes for CASSQTSVMEPQHF.

This clone was recorded once. The J gene is TRBJ2-3, the V gene TRBV3-1 (or the pseudogene TRBV3-2); 14 bases are a match to TRBD2. This CDR3 region has 16 residues. Germline V lookup: CDR1 LGHDT, CDR2 YNNKEL (reference sequence). V was pared by 5 bases and J by 2 bases, with 3 bases of the junction left unmatched. CDR3 protein: CASSWTSGGSTDTQYF. CDR3 coding DNA: TGTGCCAGCAGCTGGACTAGCGGGGGGTCCACAGATACGCAGTATTTT.